This T cell receptor (beta chain) was sequenced during a study of T cells in Graves' hyperthyroidism and ophthalmopathy. This clonotype was counted only a few times. As yet, its antigen is unknown. This CDR3 is built from 13 residues. The germline V gene has CDR1 SEHNR and CDR2 FQNEAQ (reference sequence). V dropped 5 bases and J dropped 8; count of bases not matched to a gene: 2. Findings of the study overall: Appearing also in blood were most of the thyroid clonotypes expanded above 0.001. Ophthalmopathy and stable hyperthyroidism were told apart by a 13 V-J model. Median prediction lead before ophthalmopathy onset was around 7 months with the model.

Lactation, pregnancy, other autoimmune disease or uncontrolled infection excluded patients. Amplified regions were TCR beta CDR3 sequences from RNA transcripts. The HTBI set primed first-round TCR CDR3 RT-PCR. TCRdb independently ran MiXCR on the multiplex PCR reads; one entry per CDR3 protein. The repertoire holds about 570,000 distinct CDR3 sequences, with around 45% as singletons. This sequence originates from an adult woman with Graves' disease, either hyperthyroidism or ophthalmopathy (not recorded which). The V gene is TRBV7-9, the J gene TRBJ1-6, with 8 bases lining up with TRBD1. What was sequenced was peripheral blood or thyroid tissue (not recorded which). The CDR3 DNA reads TGTGCCAGCAGCCGACAGGGGTATTCACCCCTCCACTTT. Amino acid sequence: CASSRQGYSPLHF.